The next 8 T cell receptor beta chains were all read from a single sample in a study of blood T cell repertoires in COVID-19. Generated by immunoSEQ multiplex PCR, the TCRdb table keeps only in-frame clones and is missing some. In the table there are about 100,000 clones, 88% of which are singletons. Sequencing was performed on peripheral blood. The source of these receptors is a human donor in a cohort sampled during active COVID-19.

The chain couples TRBV24-1 to TRBJ2-2, with TRBD1 identical over 10 bases. CDR1 is KGHDR, CDR2 SFDVKD, per germline. J lost 5 bases, V lost 4 bases, and 6 bases had no gene match. The CDR3 runs to 16 residues. Written as DNA, the CDR3 is TGTGCCACCAGTGAGCGGGGACAGGGGAGGACCGGGGAGCTGTTTTTT. Amino acids: CATSERGQGRTGELFF.

The chain recombines TRBV14 with TRBJ2-3, with 14 bases aligning to TRBD2. The CDR3 loop spans 17 amino acids. Germline V gene data show CDR1 as SGHDN and CDR2 as FVKESK. V was pared by 2 bases and J by 7 bases, with 8 bases of the junction left unmatched. CDR3 in DNA: TGTGCCAGCAGCCAACATGGGACTAGCGGGAGTAGGTATACGCAGTATTTT. This sequence encodes CASSQHGTSGSRYTQYF.

The V call is TRBV19, the J call TRBJ2-3; the D gene is possibly TRBD2 (6 bases). The ends were cut back, 3 bases at V and 2 bases at J, with 9 bases in the middle. The CDR3 sequence is 14 residues long. Germline lookup yields CDR1 LNHDA and CDR2 SQIVND (reference sequence). Here the CDR3 reads CASSMGGTTDTQYF. The CDR3 bases are TGTGCCAGTAGTATGGGGGGAACCACAGATACGCAGTATTTT.

This clone occurred once. This rearrangement joins TRBV10-1 to TRBJ2-5, with 13 bases that match TRBD2. The junction had 2 bases not matched to a gene; V was cut back by 2 bases and J by 2 bases. This CDR3 region has 16 residues. Germline lookup yields CDR1 WNHNN and CDR2 SYGVQD (reference sequence). This chain's CDR3 is CASSETSGGGQETQYF. CDR3 nucleotide sequence: TGCGCCAGCAGTGAGACTAGCGGGGGGGGACAAGAGACCCAGTACTTC.

The V and J genes are TRBV9 and TRBJ2-3; a possible D gene is TRBD2 (5 bases). Between the trimmed V and J ends, which lost 0 bases and 5 bases, there was a span of 10 bases. Looked up from germline, CDR1 is SGDLS and CDR2 is YYNGEE. The CDR3 runs 14 residues. The CDR3 loop is CASSVVEAGDTQYF. CDR3 bases: TGTGCCAGCAGCGTAGTGGAGGCCGGAGATACGCAGTATTTT.

The gene calls are TRBV6-4 and TRBJ2-1; D call uncertain. V lost 8 bases to trimming and J lost 10 bases, with 24 bases between them. Germline assignment: CDR1 MRHNA and CDR2 SNTAGT. The CDR3 extends over 15 amino acids. The CDR3 DNA reads as TGTGCCAGCCGCCCGAAGGCGGTTTTGGAAAGCGAGCAGTTCTTC. Its protein product is CASRPKAVLESEQFF.

The V and J genes are TRBV27 and TRBJ1-2; D ambiguous. The ends were cut back, 5 bases at V and 1 base at J, with 11 bases in the middle. Germline CDR1 is MNHEY and CDR2 is SMNVEV (reference sequence). The CDR3 is 14 residues long. This chain's CDR3 is CASSPRRVNYGYTF. The CDR3 DNA follows: TGTGCCAGCAGTCCCCGTCGGGTTAACTATGGCTACACCTTC.

This clone was counted between two and nine times. The chain has TRBV11-3 and TRBJ2-7; 8 bases agree with TRBD2. Germline V CDR1 and CDR2: SGHNT, YENEEA. The CDR3 spans 13 residues. V trimming: 4 bases; J trimming: 5 bases; junction bases outside the gene matches: 4. The CDR3, as DNA: TGTGCCAGCAGCTCCGGGGGGGTAAACGAGCAGTACTTC. Protein sequence: CASSSGGVNEQYF.